This T cell receptor (beta chain) was sequenced in a study of blood T cells in healthy people across ages. Overall study results and limits: Underestimates were what the diversity estimates from one million T cells were considered to be.

Regarding this clonotype: Its matching antigen is unknown.

CDR3 length: 16 residues. The V gene's germline CDR1 is DFQATT and CDR2 SNEGSKA (reference sequence). V was cut by 3 bases and J by 1 base, with 18 bases left in between. Using a J-beta primer mix together with a sample-barcoded 5' primer, a second PCR was run for roughly 7 to 12 cycles. TCRdb fed the 5' RACE reads into MiXCR, producing one record per CDR3 protein. Of under 1,000,000 distinct CDR3 sequences listed, around half are singletons. The sequenced sample was blood. The J gene is TRBJ1-1, the V gene TRBV20-1, with a tentative D call TRBD1 (6 bases). The clonotype originates from a man older than 75 in good health. CDR3 sequence (DNA): TGCAGTGCTAGTGGGGGGGCGGACGTTAGGAACACTGAAGCTTTCTTT. It translates to CSASGGADVRNTEAFF.